The rows below give T cell receptor beta chains drawn from one sample of a study of T-cell memory formation after mild COVID-19. One entry per CDR3 protein, called by TCRdb with MiXCR from the 5' RACE reads. The table lists approximately 210,000 distinct CDR3 sequences, approximately 10% of them singletons. The material sequenced was PBMCs or a T cell subset sorted from them (not recorded which). The receptors were gathered from a man aged 18 to 29 who had mild COVID-19 (a few samples of this study predate the infection). Cell type and time point are not known. Both conserved end residues are part of each CDR3. The D gene is left open where the match is weak. Clone size is shown for a subset of rows, as once, few, many or a class of expanded clone.

v_call: TRBV5-1
j_call: TRBJ2-1
clone_size: .
d_call: TRBD2
cdr3_nt: TGCGCCAGCAGGGCCACTAGCGGGGGTTCCTACAATGAGCAGTTCTTC
cdr3_aa: CASRATSGGSYNEQFF

v_call: TRBV5-5
j_call: TRBJ1-2
clone_size: .
d_call: TRBD1
cdr3_nt: TGTGCCAGCAGCATCGTCCCGGGACAGGGCTTGGAGGGCTACACCTTC
cdr3_aa: CASSIVPGQGLEGYTF

v_call: TRBV4-3
j_call: TRBJ2-5
clone_size: few
d_call: .
cdr3_nt: TGCGCCAGCCTCGGGATGCTCAAAGAGACCCAGTACTTC
cdr3_aa: CASLGMLKETQYF

v_call: TRBV5-1
j_call: TRBJ1-2
clone_size: few
d_call: .
cdr3_nt: TGCGCCAGCAGCTTTTGGGCAGCTGATGATCATGGCTACACCTTC
cdr3_aa: CASSFWAADDHGYTF

v_call: TRBV4-3
j_call: TRBJ2-3
clone_size: few
d_call: .
cdr3_nt: TGCGCCAGCAGCCAGGCCTTTAGGGCTCCCACAGATACGCAGTATTTT
cdr3_aa: CASSQAFRAPTDTQYF

v_call: TRBV27
j_call: TRBJ1-6
clone_size: .
d_call: .
cdr3_nt: TGTGCCAGCAGTGTCCGGAATAATTCACCCCTCCACTTT
cdr3_aa: CASSVRNNSPLHF

v_call: TRBV3-1
j_call: TRBJ1-2
clone_size: few
d_call: .
cdr3_nt: TGTGCCAGCAGCCAACGCAGTACGAATGGCTACACCTTC
cdr3_aa: CASSQRSTNGYTF

v_call: TRBV19
j_call: TRBJ2-2
clone_size: few
d_call: TRBD2
cdr3_nt: TGTGCCAGTAGTATGGGACTAGCGGGGGCCTTAACCGGGGAGCTGTTTTTT
cdr3_aa: CASSMGLAGALTGELFF

v_call: TRBV7-2
j_call: TRBJ2-3
clone_size: .
d_call: .
cdr3_nt: TGTGCCAGCAGCTTAGGATACAGCAAGACGACAGATACGCAGTATTTT
cdr3_aa: CASSLGYSKTTDTQYF

v_call: TRBV12-3/TRBV12-4
j_call: TRBJ2-1
clone_size: few
d_call: .
cdr3_nt: TGTGCCAGCAATGTTAACTACAATGAGCAGTTCTTC
cdr3_aa: CASNVNYNEQFF

v_call: TRBV7-2
j_call: TRBJ1-6
clone_size: few
d_call: .
cdr3_nt: TGTGCCTCCGGGGACTATAATTCACCCCTCCACTTT
cdr3_aa: CASGDYNSPLHF

v_call: TRBV18
j_call: TRBJ1-2
clone_size: .
d_call: TRBD1
cdr3_nt: TGTGCCAGCTCCACATCGACAGGGCATAACTATGGCTACACCTTC
cdr3_aa: CASSTSTGHNYGYTF

v_call: TRBV27
j_call: TRBJ2-7
clone_size: .
d_call: .
cdr3_nt: TGTGCCAGCAGGGGCGAACAGGGTTACGAGCAGTACTTC
cdr3_aa: CASRGEQGYEQYF

v_call: TRBV5-5
j_call: TRBJ1-1
clone_size: many
d_call: .
cdr3_nt: TGTGCCAGCAACACACGACGGGGTGAAGCTTTCTTT
cdr3_aa: CASNTRRGEAFF

v_call: TRBV20-1
j_call: TRBJ1-5
clone_size: .
d_call: .
cdr3_nt: TGCAGTGCTAGAGATCCCGGCGGGGGGGTAGCGCGGCAGCCCCAGCATTTT
cdr3_aa: CSARDPGGGVARQPQHF

v_call: TRBV4-3
j_call: TRBJ2-5
clone_size: .
d_call: TRBD2
cdr3_nt: TGCGCCAGCAGCCCGCTTGGGGGGAGGGGTACGGAGACCCAGTACTTC
cdr3_aa: CASSPLGGRGTETQYF

v_call: TRBV7-2
j_call: TRBJ2-5
clone_size: .
d_call: .
cdr3_nt: TGTGCCAGCAGCCGAAATCGGCGGGGGCTTGAATACCTCCAAGAGACCCAGTACTTC
cdr3_aa: CASSRNRRGLEYLQETQYF